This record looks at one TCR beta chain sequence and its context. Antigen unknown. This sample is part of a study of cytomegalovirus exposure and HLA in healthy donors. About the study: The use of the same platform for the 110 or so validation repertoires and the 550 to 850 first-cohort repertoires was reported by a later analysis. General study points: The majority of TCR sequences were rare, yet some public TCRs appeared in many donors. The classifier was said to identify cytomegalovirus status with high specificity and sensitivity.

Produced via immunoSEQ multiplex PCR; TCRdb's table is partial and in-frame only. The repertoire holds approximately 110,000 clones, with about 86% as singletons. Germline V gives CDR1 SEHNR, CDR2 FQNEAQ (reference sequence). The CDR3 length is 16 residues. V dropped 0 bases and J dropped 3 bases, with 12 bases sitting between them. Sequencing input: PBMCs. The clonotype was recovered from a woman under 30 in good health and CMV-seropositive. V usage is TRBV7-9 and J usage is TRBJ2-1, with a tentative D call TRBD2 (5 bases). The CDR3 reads CASSLAPDFLYNEQFF. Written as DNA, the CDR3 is TGTGCCAGCAGCTTAGCGCCGGACTTCCTCTACAATGAGCAGTTCTTC.